Each of the 20 T cell receptor beta chains below was sequenced from the same sample in a study of T cell responses to AZD1222 COVID-19 vaccine. Using immunoSEQ multiplex PCR, the repertoire was profiled, and TCRdb retains in-frame clones only, with some absent. The data contain around 110,000 clones, approximately 83% of them singletons. Sequenced here: peripheral blood, sampled on day 0 of MenACWY control vaccination. These TCRs come from an adult in good health.

This clone came up once. The V and J genes are TRBV27 and TRBJ1-6; 8 nucleotides agree with TRBD1. The germline V gene encodes CDR1 MNHEY and CDR2 SMNVEV (reference sequence). Losses at the gene ends were 5 bases for V and 1 base for J; bases not matched to a gene: 4. The CDR3 covers 16 residues. CDR3 in amino acids: CASSPTGASYNSPLHF. In DNA form, the CDR3 reads TGTGCCAGCAGTCCGACAGGGGCTTCCTATAATTCACCCCTCCACTTT.

The DNA for the CDR3 is TGTGCCAGCAGCCCCCCAGCGGGGTTAGGCTATGGCTACACCTTC. It specifies CASSPPAGLGYGYTF. V usage is TRBV7-2 and J usage is TRBJ1-2; no firm D call. The CDR3 has 15 residues. Germline-derived CDR1 and CDR2 are SGHTA and FQGNSA. Trimming removed 5 bases at V and 4 bases at J, with 17 bases between.

V and J are TRBV6-6 and TRBJ1-1, with TRBD1 identical over 7 bases. Germline V lookup: CDR1 MNHNY, CDR2 SVGAGI (reference sequence). Unmatched junction bases numbered 12, after V lost 7 bases and J lost 4 bases. This CDR3 spans 15 amino acids. The CDR3 DNA sequence: TGTGCCAGCAATCCAGGGGACAGCGGAGCCACTGAAGCTTTCTTT. Translation gives CASNPGDSGATEAFF.

This sequence joins TRBV11-1 and TRBJ2-5; 10 bases map to TRBD1. The CDR3 is 12 residues long. Trimming removed 8 bases from V and 5 bases from J; junction bases left unmatched: 2. Germline V gene data show CDR1 as SGHAT and CDR2 as FQDESV (reference sequence). CDR3 nucleotides: TGTGCCAGCCGGGACAGGGGCGAGACCCAGTACTTC. It yields the protein CASRDRGETQYF.

The rearrangement uses TRBV29-1 and TRBJ2-7; D not resolved. Per the germline V gene, CDR1 is SQVTM and CDR2 is ANQGSEA. CDR3 length equals 12 residues. Trimming cost V 5 bases and J 3 bases, with 11 bases left between them. The CDR3 reads CSVRSSGYEQYF. DNA of the CDR3: TGCAGCGTTAGGAGTTCCGGCTACGAGCAGTACTTC.

Only one count was recorded for this clone. The V and J genes are TRBV24-1 and TRBJ1-5, with unresolved D. V was trimmed by 0 bases and J by 4 bases, leaving 12 bases between them. This CDR3 contains 16 residues. Germline V lookup: CDR1 KGHDR, CDR2 SFDVKD. The CDR3 is CATSDLSRRGNQPQHF. The CDR3 DNA reads as TGTGCCACCAGTGATTTGTCTCGTAGAGGGAATCAGCCCCAGCATTTT.

This clone was seen a few times. The CDR3 region has the DNA TGTGCCAGCAGCACGGACAGGACTTCGGGCTACACCTTC. It is translated as CASSTDRTSGYTF. The rearrangement links TRBV2 to TRBJ1-2, with 7 bases fitting TRBD1. J was trimmed by 8 bases and V by 6 bases; bases with no gene match: 9. Germline V gene sequence: CDR1 SNHLY, CDR2 FYNNEI. The CDR3 sequence is 13 residues long.

The rearrangement joins TRBV5-1 to TRBJ1-6, with D hard to call. Germline V CDR1 and CDR2: SGHRS, YFSETQ. The V gene lost 0 bases and the J gene lost 0 bases, with 10 bases spanning the gap. The CDR3 has 17 amino acids. The CDR3 reads CASSLAPASSYNSPLHF. The CDR3 DNA reads TGCGCCAGCAGCTTGGCCCCAGCGAGCTCCTATAATTCACCCCTCCACTTT. The full variable domain, completed using reference TRBV5-1 and TRBJ1-6, is KAGVTQTPRYLIKTRGQQVTLSCSPISGHRSVSWYQQTPGQGLQFLFEYFSETQRNKGNFPGRFSGRQFSNSRSEMNVSTLELGDSALYLCASSLAPASSYNSPLHFGNGTRLTVT.

The rearrangement uses TRBV5-4 and TRBJ2-3, with D maybe TRBD2 (6 bases). CDR1 SGHNT and CDR2 YYREEE come from the germline V gene (reference sequence). This CDR3 comprises 12 residues. V was cut by 10 bases and J by 5 bases, with 14 bases left in between. CDR3: CASGQGGDTQYF. DNA of the CDR3: TGTGCCTCAGGCCAGGGAGGAGATACGCAGTATTTT. Based on the CDR3 plus reference TRBV5-4 and TRBJ2-3, the full variable domain is ETGVTQSPTHLIKTRGQQVTLRCSSQSGHNTVSWYQQALGQGPQFIFQYYREEENGRGNFPPRFSGLQFPNYSSELNVNALELDDSALYLCASGQGGDTQYFGPGTRLTVL.

The V call is TRBV28, the J call TRBJ1-1; D may be TRBD1 (6 bases). CDR1 and CDR2 from the germline V gene are MDHEN and SYDVKM. V was shortened by 5 bases and J by 7 bases, with 17 bases between the two germline ends. The CDR3 contains 14 residues. CDR3 amino acids: CASSGRGTGGEAFF. CDR3 in DNA: TGTGCCAGCAGTGGCAGGGGAACAGGCGGTGAAGCTTTCTTT.

DNA of the CDR3: TGCGCCAGCCGCGAAGGGGGCCCCAGGTCCGGGGAGCTGTTTTTT. Translating gives CASREGGPRSGELFF. The V call is TRBV10-2, the J call TRBJ2-2; 7 nucleotides align to TRBD1. Germline V lookup: CDR1 WSHSY, CDR2 SAAADI. The CDR3 runs 15 residues. The V gene end was trimmed by 8 bases and the J gene end by 6 bases; junction bases not matched to a gene: 12.

The V and J genes are TRBV11-2 and TRBJ1-1; D not certain. Trimming removed 2 bases at V and 1 base at J, with 11 bases between. Germline CDR1 reads SGHAT; CDR2 reads FQNNGV. The CDR3 totals 15 residues. The CDR3 region is CASSLPPSRNTEAFF. The DNA of the CDR3 is TGTGCCAGCAGCTTACCCCCTAGCAGGAACACTGAAGCTTTCTTT.

This CDR3 reads CASSHTSGGADGELFF. DNA for the CDR3: TGTGCCAGCAGCCATACTAGCGGGGGGGCAGACGGGGAGCTGTTTTTT. This sequence joins TRBV3-1 (or the pseudogene TRBV3-2) and TRBJ2-2; 13 bases align to TRBD2. The V gene's germline CDR1 is LGHDT and CDR2 YNNKEL (reference sequence). The CDR3 loop spans 16 amino acids. With 3 bases clipped from V and 7 bases from J, the junction kept 5 bases outside the gene matches.

This clone was picked up one time. The V call is TRBV29-1, the J call TRBJ1-2; D might be TRBD1 (6 bases). The CDR3 is 13 amino acids. Trimming took 5 bases from V and 4 from J, leaving 14 bases between them. Germline V lookup: CDR1 SQVTM, CDR2 ANQGSEA. Here the CDR3 reads CSVTTRTAYGYTF. The CDR3 DNA reads as TGCAGCGTTACTACCAGGACAGCCTATGGCTACACCTTC.

The genes are TRBV11-3 and TRBJ2-1, with D uncertain. Trimming took off 1 base at V and 7 bases at J, with 5 bases between the two ends. Germline V gene lookup returns CDR1 SGHNT and CDR2 YENEEA. This CDR3 is 12 amino acids long. In nucleotides, the CDR3 is TGTGCCAGCAGCTTAGTGCGGAATGAGCAGTTCTTC. Translation: CASSLVRNEQFF.

This rearrangement joins TRBV7-6 to TRBJ2-2; D ambiguous. The CDR3 contains 14 residues. In germline, CDR1 is SGHVS, CDR2 FNYEAQ. Trimming cost V 3 bases and J 4 bases, with 9 bases left between them. The CDR3 sequence is CASSFQERTGELFF. In DNA, the CDR3 is TGTGCCAGCAGCTTCCAGGAACGCACCGGGGAGCTGTTTTTT.

CDR3 in amino acids: CASSPLETGNGYEQYF. DNA of the CDR3: TGTGCCAGCTCACCACTGGAGACAGGGAACGGATACGAGCAGTACTTC. This chain joins TRBV18 and TRBJ2-7, with 7 bases fitting TRBD1. V lost 1 base and J lost 4; bases outside the gene matches: 10. The CDR3 loop spans 16 amino acids. Per germline, CDR1 KGHSH and CDR2 LQKENI. The whole variable domain, filled in from reference TRBV18 and TRBJ2-7, reads NAGVMQNPRHLVRRRGQEARLRCSPMKGHSHVYWYRQLPEEGLKFMVYLQKENIIDESGMPKERFSAEFPKEGPSILRIQQVVRGDSAAYFCASSPLETGNGYEQYFGPGTRLTVT.

V usage is TRBV7-4 and J usage is TRBJ2-5, with unresolved D. Germline assignment: CDR1 SGHVT and CDR2 SQSDAQ. The ends were cut back, 1 base at V and 9 bases at J, with 12 bases in the middle. The CDR3 runs to 13 residues. Written as DNA, the CDR3 is TGTGCCAGCAGCTTAGTTTGGCCGGCGGCCCAGTACTTC. Its protein is CASSLVWPAAQYF.

The chain couples TRBV2 to TRBJ1-3; D may be TRBD1 (5 bases). The CDR3 covers 16 residues. Trimming took 7 bases from V and 2 from J, leaving 18 bases between them. The V gene's germline CDR1 is SNHLY and CDR2 FYNNEI. This CDR3 reads CASILGGLYPGNTIYF. CDR3 in DNA: TGTGCCAGCATCCTCGGGGGACTCTATCCTGGAAACACCATATATTTT.

The chain combines TRBV11-3 with TRBJ2-3, with 8 bases that match TRBD2. Losses at the gene ends were 2 bases for V and 2 bases for J; bases not matched to a gene: 6. The germline V gene has CDR1 SGHNT and CDR2 YENEEA. This CDR3 is built from 16 residues. The CDR3 sequence: CASSLRVAGTTDTQYF. The CDR3 DNA reads TGTGCCAGCAGCTTACGGGTAGCGGGGACCACAGATACGCAGTATTTT.